What follows are 17 T cell receptor beta chains derived from one specimen sequenced in a study of T cell clonotyping in hematopoietic cell transplantation. Profiled with immunoSEQ multiplex PCR; TCRdb holds only in-frame clones, not every one. Here the sample spans 17,000 or so clones, approximately 74% being singletons. Material for sequencing was peripheral blood mononuclear cells. These receptors were obtained from a woman in her sixties or seventies in good health. Some clones in this sample may be carry-over from other donors' samples.

V is TRBV6-5 and J is TRBJ1-5, with TRBD1 identical over 7 bases. There are 15 residues in the CDR3. The ends lost 5 bases at V and 5 bases at J; junction bases unmatched: 9. The germline CDR1 and CDR2 sequences are MNHEY and SVGAGI. The CDR3 DNA is TGTGCCAGCAGTCGAAACAGGGGAGCGGATCAGCCCCAGCATTTT. Its protein is CASSRNRGADQPQHF.

The chain is built from TRBV5-8 and TRBJ1-1; 10 bases map to TRBD1. Germline V gene sequence: CDR1 SGHTS, CDR2 YDEGEE. The ends lost 4 bases at V and 10 bases at J; junction bases unmatched: 16. The length of the CDR3 is 16 residues. The CDR3: CASSPGTGVTAARAFF. CDR3 nucleotides: TGTGCCAGCAGCCCGGGGACAGGGGTAACGGCGGCAAGAGCTTTCTTT.

The V and J genes are TRBV7-3 and TRBJ1-5; 7 positions match TRBD1. CDR3 length: 15 residues. Germline lookup yields CDR1 SGHTA and CDR2 FQGTGA. V lost 5 bases to trimming and J lost 1 base; unmatched junction nucleotides: 5. Here the CDR3 DNA reads TGTGCCAGCAGCGTCGAAGGGGGCAGCAATCAGCCCCAGCATTTT. It yields the protein CASSVEGGSNQPQHF. Full variable domain (outside the CDR3, taken from reference TRBV7-3 and TRBJ1-5): GAGVSQTPSNKVTEKGKYVELRCDPISGHTALYWYRQSLGQGPEFLIYFQGTGAADDSGLPNDRFFAVRPEGSVSTLKIQRTERGDSAVYLCASSVEGGSNQPQHFGDGTRLSIL.

V gene TRBV6-1 combines with J gene TRBJ1-6; 9 bases agree with TRBD1. J lost 9 bases, V lost 4 bases, and 13 bases had no gene match. CDR1 and CDR2 from the germline V gene are MNHNS and SASEGT. This CDR3 has 17 amino acids. The CDR3 sequence: CASSALMWDRDVSPLHF. CDR3 nucleotides: TGTGCCAGCAGTGCTTTGATGTGGGACAGGGATGTTTCACCCCTCCACTTT.

This chain connects TRBV7-9 to TRBJ1-1; 7 bases fit TRBD1. Trimming at V came to 5 bases and at J to 3 bases, leaving 18 bases not matched to a gene. Germline V gene data show CDR1 as SEHNR and CDR2 as FQNEAQ (reference sequence). The length of the CDR3 is 18 residues. Here the CDR3 DNA reads TGTGCCAGCAGCCGCAAGACTTGGGACAGTCCCATGGACACTGAAGCTTTCTTT. Translating it yields CASSRKTWDSPMDTEAFF.

V usage is TRBV6-1 and J usage is TRBJ1-2; D remains ambiguous. The CDR3 extends over 10 amino acids. Trimming removed 6 bases at V and 7 bases at J, with 6 bases between. Germline CDR1 MNHNS, CDR2 SASEGT. The CDR3 DNA reads as TGTGCCAGCAGCGAGGGTGGCTACACCTTC. Translation: CASSEGGYTF.

This clone was found a few times. V is TRBV19 and J is TRBJ2-1; the match to TRBD2 covers 12 bases. V gave up 3 bases and J gave up 4 bases; unmatched junction bases: 1. CDR1 is LNHDA, CDR2 SQIVND, per germline (reference sequence). The CDR3 sequence is 15 residues long. This chain's CDR3 is CASSMTSGGYNEQFF. CDR3 in DNA: TGTGCCAGTAGTATGACTAGCGGGGGATACAATGAGCAGTTCTTC.

The chain carries TRBV7-2 and TRBJ2-7, with D uncertain. Between the trimmed V and J ends, which lost 0 bases and 4 bases, there was a span of 10 bases. The CDR3 length is 14 residues. Germline V gene lookup returns CDR1 SGHTA and CDR2 FQGNSA. CDR3 protein: CASSLAGRKYEQYF. In DNA, the CDR3 is TGTGCCAGCAGCTTAGCTGGTCGGAAGTACGAGCAGTACTTC.

This chain connects TRBV6-5 to TRBJ1-1, with D unresolved. The CDR3 loop spans 12 amino acids. The germline V and J ends were trimmed by 3 bases and 3 bases, with 5 bases remaining between them. Germline V gives CDR1 MNHEY, CDR2 SVGAGI. The CDR3 DNA sequence: TGTGCCAGCAGTTATGGTGACACTGAAGCTTTCTTT. Protein product: CASSYGDTEAFF.

The chain is built from TRBV14 and TRBJ2-2; possible D gene TRBD2, 5 bases. The germline V and J ends were trimmed by 1 base and 0 bases, with 9 bases remaining between them. The CDR3 loop spans 16 amino acids. From germline, CDR1 is SGHDN and CDR2 FVKESK. The CDR3 loop reads CASSQAGLSNTGELFF. CDR3 bases: TGTGCCAGCAGCCAAGCTGGACTGTCGAACACCGGGGAGCTGTTTTTT.

The V and J genes are TRBV7-2 and TRBJ2-5; 10 bases match TRBD1. The germline gives CDR1 SGHTA, CDR2 FQGNSA. V lost 5 bases, J lost 0 bases, and 6 bases stayed unmatched. CDR3 size: 16 residues. The CDR3 protein is CASSLVDRGYQETQYF. CDR3 nucleotides: TGTGCCAGCAGCCTAGTGGACAGGGGGTACCAAGAGACCCAGTACTTC. Together with reference TRBV7-2 and TRBJ2-5, the CDR3 gives the full variable domain: GAGVSQSPSNKVTEKGKDVELRCDPISGHTALYWYRQSLGQGLEFLIYFQGNSAPDKSGLPSDRFSAERTGGSVSTLTIQRTQQEDSAVYLCASSLVDRGYQETQYFGPGTRLLVL.

The chain has TRBV5-4 and TRBJ1-2; the D gene is possibly TRBD1 (6 bases). The germline V gene has CDR1 SGHNT and CDR2 YYREEE (reference sequence). The CDR3 has 14 residues. V shed 4 bases and J shed 6 bases, with 16 bases lying between them. The CDR3 loop reads CASSLVGTRNGYTF. The DNA of the CDR3 is TGTGCCAGCAGCCTAGTAGGGACAAGGAATGGCTACACCTTC.

This sequence joins TRBV7-2 and TRBJ1-2; 7 bases agree with TRBD1. Germline lookup yields CDR1 SGHTA and CDR2 FQGNSA. This CDR3 is 14 amino acids long. Trimming at V came to 5 bases and at J to 1 base, leaving 4 bases not matched to a gene. The CDR3 DNA sequence: TGTGCCAGCAGCAGGGACAGTTTTAACTATGGCTACACCTTC. Residues: CASSRDSFNYGYTF.

To note about this clone: At one of its ends the junction is not consistent with the germline gene, which may arise from a read error. CDR3 loop: CASKEPGPNYGYTF. Here the CDR3 DNA reads TGTGCCAGCAAAGAACCGGGACCAAACTACGGCTACACCTTC. The V call is TRBV6-5, the J call TRBJ1-2; possible D gene TRBD1, 5 bases. The CDR3 extends over 14 amino acids. Germline lookup yields CDR1 MNHEY and CDR2 SVGAGI.

This clone has a handful of counts. The V gene is TRBV5-1, the J gene TRBJ2-7, with D possibly TRBD1 on 6 matching bases. Germline-derived CDR1 and CDR2 are SGHRS and YFSETQ. The V end was cut by 4 bases, the J end by 3 bases, with 8 bases between. This CDR3 region has 12 residues. DNA for the CDR3: TGCGCCAGCAGCCTACAGGGCTACGAGCAGTACTTC. Amino acid sequence: CASSLQGYEQYF. Full variable domain (outside the CDR3, taken from reference TRBV5-1 and TRBJ2-7): KAGVTQTPRYLIKTRGQQVTLSCSPISGHRSVSWYQQTPGQGLQFLFEYFSETQRNKGNFPGRFSGRQFSNSRSEMNVSTLELGDSALYLCASSLQGYEQYFGPGTRLTVT.

The table lists this clone with a few counts. The chain uses TRBV30 and TRBJ1-2; TRBD1 matches 8 bases. Unmatched junction bases numbered 4, after V lost 4 bases and J lost 6 bases. This CDR3 comprises 12 residues. CDR1 GTSNPN and CDR2 SVGIG come from the germline V gene (reference sequence). The CDR3 sequence is CAWTPGGDGYTF. CDR3 sequence (DNA): TGTGCCTGGACACCAGGGGGCGATGGCTACACCTTC.

The V and J genes are TRBV7-9 and TRBJ1-4; the match to TRBD1 covers 7 bases. V lost 6 bases, J lost 4 bases, and 5 bases stayed unmatched. The CDR3 covers 14 residues. Per the germline V gene, CDR1 is SEHNR and CDR2 is FQNEAQ (reference sequence). CDR3: CASSWDSFNEKLFF. In nucleotides, the CDR3 is TGTGCCAGCAGTTGGGACAGCTTTAATGAAAAACTGTTTTTT.